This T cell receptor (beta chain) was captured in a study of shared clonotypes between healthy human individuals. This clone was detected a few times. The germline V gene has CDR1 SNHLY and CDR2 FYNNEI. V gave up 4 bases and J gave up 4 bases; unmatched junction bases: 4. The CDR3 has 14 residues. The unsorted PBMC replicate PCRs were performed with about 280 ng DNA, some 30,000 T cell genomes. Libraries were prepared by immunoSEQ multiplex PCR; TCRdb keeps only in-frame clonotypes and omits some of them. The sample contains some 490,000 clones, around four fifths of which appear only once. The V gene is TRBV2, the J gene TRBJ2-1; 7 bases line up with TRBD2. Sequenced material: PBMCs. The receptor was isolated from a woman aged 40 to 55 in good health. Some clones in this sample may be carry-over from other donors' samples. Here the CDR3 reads CASSVPSGYNEQFF. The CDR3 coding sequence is TGTGCCAGCAGTGTTCCTAGCGGATACAATGAGCAGTTCTTC.